This TCR beta chain appears in the sequencing data of a study of shared clonotypes between healthy human individuals. Study as a whole: Per donor, three plates held CD4 naive cells, three held CD4 memory, two held CD8 naive and one held CD8 memory.

Trimming removed 8 bases from V and 4 bases from J, with 17 bases in between. The CDR3 contains 14 residues. CDR1 and CDR2 from the germline V gene are SEHNR and FQNEAQ (reference sequence). Sequencing used immunoSEQ multiplex PCR; TCRdb keeps in-frame clones, though not all of them. The repertoire holds 1.5 million to 2.5 million clones, with less than 95% as singletons. Naive CD8 cells were CD45RO-negative, positively selected for CCR7, excluding terminally differentiated effector memory CD45RA+ cells. This sequence originates from a man in his late teens or twenties in good health. V is TRBV7-9 and J is TRBJ1-1, with D possibly matching TRBD1 (6 bases). The sample consisted of naive CD8+ T cells sorted from blood. The DNA of the CDR3 is TGTGCCAGCCAACTCGGAGGGGGGAGCACTGAAGCTTTCTTT. It yields the protein CASQLGGGSTEAFF.